The 25 T cell receptor beta chains below all came from one sample that was sequenced in a study of naive and memory T cell subsets. Their antigens are not known. An equimolar mix of two oligonucleotides served as the beta constant-region primer for TRBC1 and TRBC2. The ligated cDNA underwent four PCR rounds using SP2 and nested alpha and beta constant-region primers. TCRdb re-derived calls from the UMI-ligation and nested PCR reads in MiXCR, one entry per CDR3 protein. The repertoire has roughly 140,000 distinct CDR3 sequences, approximately 20% of them found once; the top ten carry 0.6% to 0.8%. Study-level findings and limits: A few larger clonotypes appeared in naive repertoires, especially CD8, possibly memory cells re-expressing CD45RA.

Specimen: naive CD8+ T cells from blood. Source of these receptors: a human donor in good health.

The chain employs TRBV19 and TRBJ2-2, with unresolved D. The CDR3 spans 13 residues. Germline V gene sequence: CDR1 LNHDA, CDR2 SQIVND (reference sequence). Trimming took off 3 bases at V and 2 bases at J, with 4 bases between the two ends. CDR3 in amino acids: CASSMGNTGELFF. In DNA, the CDR3 is TGTGCCAGTAGTATGGGAAACACCGGGGAGCTGTTTTTT.

Many counts were recorded for this clonotype. The chain has TRBV20-1 and TRBJ1-1; D not certain. The germline V gene has CDR1 DFQATT and CDR2 SNEGSKA (reference sequence). The CDR3 length is 13 residues. Trimming left V 3 bases short and J 0 bases short, with 8 bases between. The CDR3, as DNA: TGCAGTGCTAGGCCGATTATGAACACTGAAGCTTTCTTT. Its translation: CSARPIMNTEAFF.

This clonotype was detected many times. This chain joins TRBV29-1 and TRBJ1-1, with D maybe TRBD1 (6 bases). Germline V lookup: CDR1 SQVTM, CDR2 ANQGSEA. The CDR3 is 12 residues long. V dropped 7 bases and J dropped 6 bases, with 15 bases sitting between them. The CDR3 nucleotides read TGCAGCGCCGGAACGTCAGGGGCTGAAGCTTTCTTT. The encoded protein is CSAGTSGAEAFF.

There are a few counts of this clonotype. The chain is built from TRBV28 and TRBJ2-1, with TRBD2 matching over 11 bases. The CDR3 loop spans 16 amino acids. The V segment lost 3 bases and the J segment 6 bases; nucleotides outside the gene matches: 7. Germline V gene sequence: CDR1 MDHEN, CDR2 SYDVKM. The DNA of the CDR3 is TGTGCCAGCAGTTTGTTAGCGGGAGGGCCAGGCAATGAGCAGTTCTTC. This encodes CASSLLAGGPGNEQFF.

The rearrangement links TRBV7-9 to TRBJ2-1; tentative D call: TRBD1 (6 bases). The CDR3 runs 15 residues. Germline V lookup: CDR1 SEHNR, CDR2 FQNEAQ (reference sequence). V lost 3 bases and J 6 bases, leaving 15 bases between the germline ends. CDR3 region: CASSLVGAPPNEQFF. CDR3 DNA: TGTGCCAGCAGCTTGGTGGGGGCCCCTCCCAATGAGCAGTTCTTC.

The CDR3 reads CASSPIGGYDSPTEAFF. CDR3 coding DNA: TGTGCCAGCAGTCCAATCGGGGGTTACGACTCTCCCACTGAAGCTTTCTTT. This sequence joins TRBV27 and TRBJ1-1; tentative D call: TRBD1 (5 bases). With 5 bases removed from V and 4 bases from J, the gap between germline ends came to 23 bases. Germline V gene data show CDR1 as MNHEY and CDR2 as SMNVEV (reference sequence). This CDR3 is built from 17 residues.

The CDR3 nucleotides are TGTGCCACCAGAAGGGACAGTCAAGAGACCCAGTACTTC. It encodes CATRRDSQETQYF. The chain recombines TRBV15 with TRBJ2-5; 7 nucleotides align to TRBD1. V was pared by 6 bases and J by 2 bases, with 3 bases of the junction left unmatched. This CDR3 comprises 13 residues. Germline loops: CDR1 LNHNV, CDR2 YYDKDF (reference sequence).

Concerning this clonotype itself: Germline is not matched at one junction end, which may reflect a read error. The CDR3 nucleotides read TGTGCTAGCAGCTTAGCAGTACCCGCATTCTCTGGGGCCAACGTCCTGACTTTC. Its translation is CASSLAVPAFSGANVLTF. V gene TRBV7-7 combines with J gene TRBJ2-6; unclear D gene. The CDR3 totals 18 residues. Germline V gene sequence: CDR1 SSHAT, CDR2 FNYEAQ (reference sequence).

V is TRBV20-1 and J is TRBJ1-4; no firm D call. The CDR3 has 12 residues. V lost 0 bases, J lost 2 bases, and 1 base lay in between. Germline V lookup: CDR1 DFQATT, CDR2 SNEGSKA (reference sequence). CDR3 DNA sequence: TGCAGTGCTAGAGATACTAATGAAAAACTGTTTTTT. Encoded protein: CSARDTNEKLFF.

The chain joins TRBV6-1 to TRBJ2-3; 12 bases match TRBD1. The CDR3 totals 14 residues. With V trimmed by 6 bases and J by 6 bases, 4 bases remained unmatched. CDR1 is MNHNS and CDR2 is SASEGT in the germline V gene. In DNA form, the CDR3 reads TGTGCCAGCAGCACCGGGACAGGGGGCGATACGCAGTATTTT. Translation: CASSTGTGGDTQYF.

This clonotype was detected only a few times. V and J are TRBV19 and TRBJ2-1; 10 bases fit TRBD2. The germline CDR1 and CDR2 sequences are LNHDA and SQIVND (reference sequence). This CDR3 comprises 14 residues. V shed 3 bases, J shed 4 bases, and the junction held 0 bases outside the gene matches. CDR3 coding DNA: TGTGCCAGTAGTATGACTAGCGGGTACAATGAGCAGTTCTTC. Translation gives CASSMTSGYNEQFF. Supplemented by reference TRBV19 and TRBJ2-1, the full variable domain reads DGGITQSPKYLFRKEGQNVTLSCEQNLNHDAMYWYRQDPGQGLRLIYYSQIVNDFQKGDIAEGYSVSREKKESFPLTVTSAQKNPTAFYLCASSMTSGYNEQFFGPGTRLTVL.

At least ten counts were recorded for this clonotype. This chain links TRBV6-2 or TRBV6-3 with TRBJ2-7; the match to TRBD2 covers 7 bases. Germline CDR1 and CDR2: MNHEY and SVGEGT. The CDR3 spans 14 residues. After removal of 6 bases from V and 2 bases from J, the junction contained 7 bases not matched to a gene. The CDR3 here is CASSPSLAAYEQYF. Here the CDR3 DNA reads TGTGCCAGCAGCCCAAGTCTAGCGGCCTACGAGCAGTACTTC.

V is TRBV28 and J is TRBJ1-5, with TRBD1 matching 9 bases. The J segment lost 0 bases and the V segment lost 4 bases, leaving 4 bases of the junction unmatched. CDR3 length: 16 amino acids. The germline V gene has CDR1 MDHEN and CDR2 SYDVKM. The CDR3 coding sequence is TGTGCCAGCAGTTGGAGACAGGGGGATAGCAATCAGCCCCAGCATTTT. As protein: CASSWRQGDSNQPQHF.

In its sample, this clonotype was seen a few times. The V call is TRBV5-1, the J call TRBJ2-7; the D gene could be TRBD1 or TRBD2 (5 bases each). The CDR3 runs 14 residues. The ends were cut back, 4 bases at V and 2 bases at J, with 13 bases in the middle. Germline CDR1 SGHRS, CDR2 YFSETQ. The CDR3 is CASSKGDRAYEQYF. The CDR3 coding sequence is TGCGCCAGCAGCAAAGGGGACCGGGCCTACGAGCAGTACTTC.

This clonotype appeared a few times. The chain couples TRBV7-9 to TRBJ1-1; D is ambiguous. The V end was cut by 4 bases, the J end by 3 bases, with 15 bases between. The CDR3 sequence is 15 residues long. Germline V gives CDR1 SEHNR, CDR2 FQNEAQ (reference sequence). The CDR3 sequence is CASSSTVWSDTEAFF. CDR3 DNA: TGTGCCAGCAGCTCAACTGTATGGTCCGACACTGAAGCTTTCTTT.

This rearrangement joins TRBV5-4 to TRBJ2-1; 9 positions agree with TRBD2. This CDR3 comprises 14 residues. Germline V gene data show CDR1 as SGHNT and CDR2 as YYREEE (reference sequence). The trim removed 7 bases at V and 9 bases at J, leaving 11 bases unmatched. The CDR3 DNA is TGTGCCAGCCTAGTAGCGGGAGTAGGGGGTGAGCAGTTCTTC. Residues: CASLVAGVGGEQFF.

This clonotype has only a few counts. The chain joins TRBV27 to TRBJ2-2, with D possibly matching TRBD2 (5 bases). V lost 3 bases and J 7 bases, leaving 9 bases between the germline ends. Looked up from germline, CDR1 is MNHEY and CDR2 is SMNVEV (reference sequence). The length of the CDR3 is 13 residues. CDR3 region: CASSFGGHGELFF. DNA of the CDR3: TGTGCCAGCAGTTTCGGAGGTCACGGGGAGCTGTTTTTT.

The chain combines TRBV15 with TRBJ1-1; unclear D gene. The CDR3 has 13 amino acids. Germline-derived CDR1 and CDR2 are LNHNV and YYDKDF (reference sequence). V gave up 8 bases and J gave up 8 bases, with 18 bases separating them. The CDR3 region has the DNA TGTGCCACCCAGGCAGGCGTTCAGAGGGAAGCTTTCTTT. The encoded protein is CATQAGVQREAFF.

This clonotype was seen many times. A read error may account for a junction end that differs from germline. V and J are TRBV14 and TRBJ2-1; the D gene is possibly TRBD1 (5 bases). Germline assignment: CDR1 SGHDN and CDR2 FVKESK. There are 12 residues in the CDR3. The CDR3, as DNA: TGCGCCAGCAGCCAGGGATACAATGAGCAGTTCTTC. It codes for CASSQGYNEQFF.

In this sample, this clonotype turned up once. V usage is TRBV7-8 and J usage is TRBJ2-7; 8 nucleotides match TRBD2. Trimming at V came to 5 bases and at J to 5 bases, leaving 11 bases not matched to a gene. CDR3 length: 15 amino acids. Per the germline V gene, CDR1 is SGHVS and CDR2 is FQNEAQ. In nucleotides, the CDR3 is TGTGCCAGCAGCCCCAGAAGCGGGAGTCGAAACGAGCAGTACTTC. Translation: CASSPRSGSRNEQYF. The variable domain in full, with the rest retrieved from reference TRBV7-8 and TRBJ2-7, is GAGVSQSPRYKVAKRGQDVALRCDPISGHVSLFWYQQALGQGPEFLTYFQNEAQLDKSGLPSDRFFAERPEGSVSTLKIQRTQQEDSAVYLCASSPRSGSRNEQYFGPGTRLTVT.

The rearrangement joins TRBV3-1 to TRBJ1-4; 7 positions match TRBD1. Per germline, CDR1 LGHDT and CDR2 YNNKEL (reference sequence). V gave up 2 bases and J gave up 4 bases; unmatched junction bases: 1. CDR3 length: 14 residues. This CDR3 reads CASSQWDSNEKLFF. Written as DNA, the CDR3 is TGTGCCAGCAGCCAATGGGACAGTAATGAAAAACTGTTTTTT.

There are a few counts of this clonotype. V is TRBV4-1 and J is TRBJ1-5; 8 bases line up with TRBD1. The CDR3 contains 14 residues. Germline V gives CDR1 MGHRA, CDR2 YSYEKL. J lost 6 bases, V lost 4 bases, and 5 bases had no gene match. CDR3 region: CASSLGQGGQPQHF. In DNA form, the CDR3 reads TGCGCCAGCAGCCTTGGACAGGGAGGTCAGCCCCAGCATTTT.

This clonotype has a handful of counts. The chain uses TRBV6-1 and TRBJ2-7; D call uncertain. The CDR3 has 14 residues. Trimming pared 6 bases from V and 0 bases from J, leaving 12 bases between. Germline CDR1 MNHNS, CDR2 SASEGT. The DNA for the CDR3 is TGTGCCAGCAGCGCCCTACGACCCTCCTACGAGCAGTACTTC. Protein sequence: CASSALRPSYEQYF.

The genes are TRBV12-5 and TRBJ2-1, with 7 bases lining up with TRBD1. CDR3 length equals 18 residues. CDR1 is LGHNT and CDR2 is FRNRAP in the germline V gene. V shed 3 bases and J 0 bases; nucleotides not matched to a gene: 11. The chain's CDR3 is CASGFGTEGDGSYNEQFF. CDR3 sequence (DNA): TGTGCTAGTGGTTTCGGGACAGAGGGGGACGGCTCCTACAATGAGCAGTTCTTC.

At least ten counts were recorded for this clonotype. The rearrangement uses TRBV24-1 and TRBJ2-1, with 8 bases fitting TRBD1. Germline assignment: CDR1 KGHDR and CDR2 SFDVKD. V lost 3 bases and J lost 3; bases outside the gene matches: 6. This CDR3 is built from 16 residues. CDR3 nucleotide sequence: TGTGCCACCAGTGATGCAACAGGGGGACTCTACAATGAGCAGTTCTTC. Residues: CATSDATGGLYNEQFF.